Below, 24 T cell receptor beta chains from the same sample are listed, as sequenced in a study of T-cell reconstitution after alpha-beta-depleted transplantation in children (dated by TCRdb to the mid-2010s). The treatment or condition label corresponds to: allogeneic hematopoietic cell transplantation with graft depleted of TCRalphabeta T cells and CD19 B cells. Libraries were made using PCR. The sequencer was an Illumina HiSeq 2500. TCR library preparation used molecular barcoding, with unique molecular identifiers applied to normalize quantification of the TCRbeta repertoire. TCRdb trimmed the raw reads at Q25, called clones with MiXCR and kept productive beta chains. Identical CDR3 protein sequences are pooled into one entry, listed with their most common genes and DNA. The sample table holds more than 90,000 distinct CDR3 sequences, of which 10% were seen once. The ten largest account for less than 45% of the sample.

The sequencing here drew on PBMCs, taken before TCRalphabeta/CD19-depleted stem cell transplant. The receptor set was obtained from a boy younger than 10 with acute lymphoblastic leukemia, due to receive a stem cell transplant.

The CDR3 reads CASMAGLVNNEQFF. In DNA, the CDR3 is TGTGCCAGCATGGCCGGGTTGGTTAACAATGAGCAGTTCTTC. The rearrangement uses TRBV3-1 and TRBJ2-1; D ambiguous. CDR3 length equals 14 residues. Trimming left V 7 bases short and J 5 bases short, with 15 bases between. Looked up from germline, CDR1 is LGHDT and CDR2 is YNNKEL (reference sequence).

This clonotype is classed as medium-sized. In DNA, the CDR3 is TGCGCCAGCAGCCCGGCCCCAGGGAACCCGCAGCCCCAGCATTTT. This gives the protein CASSPAPGNPQPQHF. The J gene is TRBJ1-5, the V gene TRBV5-1, with D possibly TRBD1 on 5 matching bases. The V and J ends lost 4 bases and 7 bases respectively, with 18 bases between them. Germline V gives CDR1 SGHRS, CDR2 YFSETQ. The CDR3 covers 15 residues.

This chain connects TRBV5-5 to TRBJ2-2; no clear D. CDR1 is SGHKS, CDR2 YYEKEE, per germline (reference sequence). The CDR3 has 17 residues. V shed 4 bases and J shed 3 bases, with 19 bases lying between them. DNA of the CDR3: TGTGCCAGCAGCGCGAGAGAGACCCGGCGAGACACCGGGGAGCTGTTTTTT. Protein: CASSARETRRDTGELFF.

The chain couples TRBV7-9 to TRBJ2-7; TRBD1 is a possible D gene (6 bases). This CDR3 is 17 amino acids long. The V and J ends lost 0 bases and 4 bases respectively, with 19 bases between them. Germline V gives CDR1 SEHNR, CDR2 FQNEAQ (reference sequence). This CDR3 reads CASSLALDRPDLYEQYF. The CDR3 DNA is TGTGCCAGCAGCTTAGCCTTAGACAGGCCCGATTTATACGAGCAGTACTTC.

This clonotype occurred a few times. This rearrangement joins TRBV2 to TRBJ1-1; weak D call: TRBD1 (5 bases). The CDR3 runs to 10 residues. CDR1 and CDR2 from the germline V gene are SNHLY and FYNNEI. With 7 bases removed from V and 7 bases from J, the gap between germline ends came to 7 bases. The CDR3 DNA is TGTGCCAGCAAGGGACGTGAAGCTTTCTTT. This codes for CASKGREAFF. The variable domain in full, with the rest retrieved from reference TRBV2 and TRBJ1-1, is EPEVTQTPSHQVTQMGQEVILRCVPISNHLYFYWYRQILGQKVEFLVSFYNNEISEKSEIFDDQFSVERPDGSNFTLKIRSTKLEDSAMYFCASKGREAFFGQGTRLTVV.

The table lists this clonotype with a few counts. This chain joins TRBV6-6 and TRBJ1-2; D is unresolved. The CDR3 spans 11 residues. The V end lost 0 bases, the J end lost 7 bases, and 3 bases lay between the germline ends. The germline V gene encodes CDR1 MNHNY and CDR2 SVGAGI (reference sequence). The CDR3 protein is CASSYSAGYTF. CDR3 nucleotides: TGTGCCAGCAGTTACTCGGCTGGCTACACCTTC.

The rearrangement joins TRBV5-6 to TRBJ2-1; D is possibly TRBD2 (5 bases). The CDR3 consists of 15 residues. Germline lookup yields CDR1 SGHDT and CDR2 YYEEEE. V lost 3 bases and J 4 bases, leaving 14 bases between the germline ends. Written as DNA, the CDR3 is TGTGCCAGCAGCTCCTTGGCCCAGCGGTACAATGAGCAGTTCTTC. Translated, it gives CASSSLAQRYNEQFF.

In its sample, this clonotype was seen many times. This chain uses TRBV12-3 or TRBV12-4 with TRBJ2-2; D call uncertain. V gave up 4 bases and J gave up 5 bases, with 5 bases separating them. The CDR3 runs 12 residues. The CDR3 sequence is CASSSSTGELFF. Here the CDR3 DNA reads TGTGCCAGCAGTTCGAGTACCGGGGAGCTGTTTTTT.

This sequence joins TRBV7-8 and TRBJ1-1; 9 nucleotides align to TRBD1. The CDR3 contains 15 residues. Germline CDR1 SGHVS, CDR2 FQNEAQ. V dropped 1 base and J dropped 4; count of bases not matched to a gene: 4. CDR3 coding DNA: TGTGCCAGCAGCTTAGACAGGGGGCCGCGCACTGAAGCTTTCTTT. Translated, it gives CASSLDRGPRTEAFF.

This clonotype was observed many times. The rearrangement links TRBV5-1 to TRBJ2-7; D gene ambiguous. CDR3 length equals 14 residues. Trimming removed 4 bases at V and 2 bases at J, with 13 bases between. The germline V gene has CDR1 SGHRS and CDR2 YFSETQ. The CDR3 nucleotides read TGCGCCAGCAGCCCTGACGCATCGGCCTACGAGCAGTACTTC. This translates into CASSPDASAYEQYF.

This clonotype has a handful of counts. The genes are TRBV2 and TRBJ2-7; D is possibly TRBD1 (5 bases). Germline V gene sequence: CDR1 SNHLY, CDR2 FYNNEI. This CDR3 comprises 14 residues. V was pared by 2 bases and J by 12 bases, with 20 bases between. The CDR3 sequence: CASSESHRPDDPYF. The CDR3 DNA is TGTGCCAGCAGTGAATCGCACAGGCCGGATGATCCGTACTTC.

The J gene is TRBJ2-1, the V gene TRBV29-1; 9 bases agree with TRBD1. V was pared by 1 base and J by 4 bases, with 5 bases of the junction left unmatched. This CDR3 region has 15 residues. Germline loops: CDR1 SQVTM, CDR2 ANQGSEA. CDR3 sequence reads: CSVEGRDRVYNEQFF. The CDR3 DNA follows: TGCAGCGTTGAAGGACGGGACAGGGTTTACAATGAGCAGTTCTTC.

This clonotype was seen at least ten times. This sequence joins TRBV2 and TRBJ2-7; D is possibly TRBD1 (6 bases). Germline V lookup: CDR1 SNHLY, CDR2 FYNNEI. Trimming removed 6 bases at V and 2 bases at J, with 17 bases between. This CDR3 is 15 amino acids long. CDR3 bases: TGTGCCAGCAGCAGCGACAGGATAAACGCCTACGAGCAGTACTTC. Translated: CASSSDRINAYEQYF.

This clonotype was recorded many times. The chain combines TRBV7-8 with TRBJ2-7, with 8 positions matching TRBD1. The ends lost 6 bases at V and 3 bases at J; junction bases unmatched: 7. The CDR3 contains 14 residues. Germline V gene lookup returns CDR1 SGHVS and CDR2 FQNEAQ. The CDR3 coding sequence is TGTGCCAGCAGTACCGGGACAGGAAGCTACGAGCAGTACTTC. Translating it yields CASSTGTGSYEQYF.

V and J are TRBV5-1 and TRBJ2-4; D possibly corresponds to TRBD1 (5 bases). Deletions cut 0 bases from V and 0 bases from J, with 7 bases between. Germline V gives CDR1 SGHRS, CDR2 YFSETQ. The CDR3 contains 15 residues. This CDR3 is CASSLGRGAKNIQYF. The DNA of the CDR3 is TGCGCCAGCAGCTTGGGTAGGGGAGCCAAAAACATTCAGTACTTC.

The V and J genes are TRBV10-3 and TRBJ2-7, with 14 bases that match TRBD2. V lost 6 bases to trimming and J lost 4 bases; unmatched junction nucleotides: 2. This CDR3 spans 14 amino acids. Germline CDR1 and CDR2: ENHRY and SYGVKD. The CDR3 coding sequence is TGTGCCATCAGGGGGACTAGCGGGAGTTACGAGCAGTACTTC. It yields the protein CAIRGTSGSYEQYF.

This clonotype occurred many times. The chain links TRBV27 to TRBJ2-1; perhaps TRBD2 as D (6 bases). The CDR3 length is 14 residues. Germline V gene sequence: CDR1 MNHEY, CDR2 SMNVEV (reference sequence). V was shortened by 4 bases and J by 7 bases, with 14 bases between the two germline ends. CDR3 nucleotides: TGTGCCAGCAGTTCCCCGGATAGCGGTAATGAGCAGTTCTTC. Translation: CASSSPDSGNEQFF.

A single count supports this clonotype. The V gene is TRBV20-1, the J gene TRBJ1-5; 8 nucleotides agree with TRBD1. The CDR3 contains 15 residues. Losses at the gene ends were 5 bases for V and 5 bases for J; bases not matched to a gene: 11. Germline CDR1 is DFQATT and CDR2 is SNEGSKA (reference sequence). In DNA, the CDR3 is TGCAGTGCTCGCCCGACAGGGGTTCGACATCAGCCCCAGCATTTT. Translated: CSARPTGVRHQPQHF.

This clonotype was seen repeatedly, ten times or more. J is TRBJ1-5 and V is TRBV7-9; D remains ambiguous. Germline CDR1 SEHNR, CDR2 FQNEAQ (reference sequence). The CDR3 sequence is 14 residues long. Trimming took off 5 bases at V and 4 bases at J, with 12 bases between the two ends. The CDR3 nucleotides are TGTGCCAGCAGCCCCCCGTGGGAAAATCAGCCCCAGCATTTT. It codes for CASSPPWENQPQHF. The full variable domain, in which reference TRBV7-9 and TRBJ1-5 provide the parts outside the CDR3, is DTGVSQNPRHKITKRGQNVTFRCDPISEHNRLYWYRQTLGQGPEFLTYFQNEAQLEKSRLLSDRFSAERPKGSFSTLEIQRTEQGDSAMYLCASSPPWENQPQHFGDGTRLSIL.

This chain links TRBV12-3 or TRBV12-4 with TRBJ2-7, with D tentatively TRBD2 (6 bases). The CDR3 has 13 amino acids. Trimming took off 7 bases at V and 2 bases at J, with 12 bases between the two ends. DNA of the CDR3: TGTGCCAGCATCTATGGGGGGACCTACGAGCAGTACTTC. Translating it yields CASIYGGTYEQYF.

This clonotype showed up many times. The V gene is TRBV12-3 or TRBV12-4, the J gene TRBJ2-1; TRBD2 might be the D (5 bases). The V end was cut by 0 bases, the J end by 7 bases, with 13 bases between. The CDR3 runs 15 residues. The CDR3 is CASSLAVYGVNEQFF. CDR3 DNA: TGTGCCAGCAGTTTAGCAGTATACGGGGTGAATGAGCAGTTCTTC.

This clonotype has just a few counts. The chain joins TRBV6-5 to TRBJ1-6; no clear D. The CDR3 has 15 amino acids. Trimming removed 2 bases from V and 7 bases from J, with 12 bases in between. The V gene's germline CDR1 is MNHEY and CDR2 SVGAGI. In nucleotides, the CDR3 is TGTGCCAGCAGTTACGGCAGCTTTGGGAATTCACCCCTCCACTTT. It specifies CASSYGSFGNSPLHF.

In its sample, this clonotype was seen a few times. The chain joins TRBV5-1 to TRBJ2-1; no clear D. V lost 4 bases, J lost 7 bases, and 12 bases lay in between. The germline V gene encodes CDR1 SGHRS and CDR2 YFSETQ. The CDR3 has 13 residues. CDR3 coding DNA: TGCGCCAGCAGCGTTGTGGCACAGAATGAGCAGTTCTTC. Protein: CASSVVAQNEQFF.

This clonotype has at least ten counts. V is TRBV12-3 or TRBV12-4 and J is TRBJ1-5; unclear D gene. The V and J ends lost 1 base and 1 base respectively, with 14 bases between them. This CDR3 spans 17 amino acids. CDR3 in DNA: TGTGCCAGCAGTTTAGGGGTTTGGGCGGCCAGCAATCAGCCCCAGCATTTT. Residues: CASSLGVWAASNQPQHF.